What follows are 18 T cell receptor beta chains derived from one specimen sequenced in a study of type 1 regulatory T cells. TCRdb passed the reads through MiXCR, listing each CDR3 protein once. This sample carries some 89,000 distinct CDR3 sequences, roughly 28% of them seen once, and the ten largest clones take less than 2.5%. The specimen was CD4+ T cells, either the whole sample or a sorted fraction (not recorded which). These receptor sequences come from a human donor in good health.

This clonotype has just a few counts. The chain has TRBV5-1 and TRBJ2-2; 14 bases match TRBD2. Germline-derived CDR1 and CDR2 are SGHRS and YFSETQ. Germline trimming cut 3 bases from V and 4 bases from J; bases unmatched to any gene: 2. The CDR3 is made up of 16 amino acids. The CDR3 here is CASSSGLAGGTGELFF. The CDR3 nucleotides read TGCGCCAGCAGCTCCGGACTAGCGGGAGGCACCGGGGAGCTGTTTTTT. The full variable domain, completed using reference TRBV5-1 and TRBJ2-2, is KAGVTQTPRYLIKTRGQQVTLSCSPISGHRSVSWYQQTPGQGLQFLFEYFSETQRNKGNFPGRFSGRQFSNSRSEMNVSTLELGDSALYLCASSSGLAGGTGELFFGEGSRLTVL.

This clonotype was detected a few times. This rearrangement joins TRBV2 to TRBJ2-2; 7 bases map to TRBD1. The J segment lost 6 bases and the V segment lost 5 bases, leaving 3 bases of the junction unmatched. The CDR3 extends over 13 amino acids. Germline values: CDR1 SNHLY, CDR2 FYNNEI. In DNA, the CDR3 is TGTGCCAGCAGTCCCGACAGGGCCGGGGAGCTGTTTTTT. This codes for CASSPDRAGELFF.

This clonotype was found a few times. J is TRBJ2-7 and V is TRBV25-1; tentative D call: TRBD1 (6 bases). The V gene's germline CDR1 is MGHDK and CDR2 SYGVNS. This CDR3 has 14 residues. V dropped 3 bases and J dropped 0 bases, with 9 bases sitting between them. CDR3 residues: CASSDPRGSYEQYF. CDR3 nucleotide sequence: TGTGCCAGCAGTGATCCCAGGGGCTCCTACGAGCAGTACTTC.

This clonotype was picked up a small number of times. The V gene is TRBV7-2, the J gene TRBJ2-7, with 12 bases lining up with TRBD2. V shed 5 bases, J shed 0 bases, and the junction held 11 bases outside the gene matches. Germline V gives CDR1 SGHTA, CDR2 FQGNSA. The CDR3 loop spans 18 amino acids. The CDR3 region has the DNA TGTGCCAGCAGCCCCCTCCTCGGACTAGCGGGACTCTCCTACGAGCAGTACTTC. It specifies CASSPLLGLAGLSYEQYF.

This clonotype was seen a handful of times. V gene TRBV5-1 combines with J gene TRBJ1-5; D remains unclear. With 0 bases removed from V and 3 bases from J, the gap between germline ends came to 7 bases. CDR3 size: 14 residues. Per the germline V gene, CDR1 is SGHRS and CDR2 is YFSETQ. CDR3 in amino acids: CASSLASHNQPQHF. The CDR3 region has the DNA TGCGCCAGCAGCTTGGCCAGTCACAATCAGCCCCAGCATTTT.

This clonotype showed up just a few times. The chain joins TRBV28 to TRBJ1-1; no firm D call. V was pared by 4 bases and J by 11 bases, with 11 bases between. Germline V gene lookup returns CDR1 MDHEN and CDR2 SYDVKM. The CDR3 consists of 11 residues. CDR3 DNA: TGTGCCAGCAGTTCCGGATATACGGCTTTCTTT. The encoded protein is CASSSGYTAFF. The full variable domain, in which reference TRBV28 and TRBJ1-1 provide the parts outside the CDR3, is DVKVTQSSRYLVKRTGEKVFLECVQDMDHENMFWYRQDPGLGLRLIYFSYDVKMKEKGDIPEGYSVSREKKERFSLILESASTNQTSMYLCASSSGYTAFFGQGTRLTVV.

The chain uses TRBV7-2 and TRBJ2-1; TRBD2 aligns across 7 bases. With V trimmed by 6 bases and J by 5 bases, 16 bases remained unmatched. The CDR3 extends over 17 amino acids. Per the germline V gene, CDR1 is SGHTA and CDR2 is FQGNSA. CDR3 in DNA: TGTGCCAGCAGTTCCCTAGCGGCTAACAACGATAACAATGAGCAGTTCTTC. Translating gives CASSSLAANNDNNEQFF.

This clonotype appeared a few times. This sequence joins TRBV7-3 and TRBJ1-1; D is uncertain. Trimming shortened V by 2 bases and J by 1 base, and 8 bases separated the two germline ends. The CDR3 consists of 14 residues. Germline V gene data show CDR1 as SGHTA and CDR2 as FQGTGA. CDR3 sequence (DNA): TGTGCCAGCAGCTTATTAGCCGGGAACACTGAAGCTTTCTTT. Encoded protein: CASSLLAGNTEAFF.

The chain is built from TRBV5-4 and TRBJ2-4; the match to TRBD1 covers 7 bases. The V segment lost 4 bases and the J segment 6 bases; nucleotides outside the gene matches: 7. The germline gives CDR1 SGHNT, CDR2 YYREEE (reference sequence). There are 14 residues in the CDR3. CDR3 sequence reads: CASSIRDRLNIQYF. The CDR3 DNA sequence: TGTGCCAGCAGCATCCGGGACAGACTAAACATTCAGTACTTC.

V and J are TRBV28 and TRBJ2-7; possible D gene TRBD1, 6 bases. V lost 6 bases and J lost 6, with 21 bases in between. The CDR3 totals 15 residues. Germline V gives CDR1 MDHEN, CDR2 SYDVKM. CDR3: CASSPPKTGRGEQYF. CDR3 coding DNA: TGTGCCAGCAGCCCCCCCAAGACAGGAAGAGGCGAGCAGTACTTC.

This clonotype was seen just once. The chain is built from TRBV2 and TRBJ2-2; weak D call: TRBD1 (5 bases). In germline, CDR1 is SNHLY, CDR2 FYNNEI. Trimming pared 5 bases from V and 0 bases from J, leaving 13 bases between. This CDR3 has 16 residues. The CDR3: CASSPQGISNTGELFF. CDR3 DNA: TGTGCCAGCAGTCCCCAGGGAATCTCGAACACCGGGGAGCTGTTTTTT. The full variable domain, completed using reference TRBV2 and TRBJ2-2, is EPEVTQTPSHQVTQMGQEVILRCVPISNHLYFYWYRQILGQKVEFLVSFYNNEISEKSEIFDDQFSVERPDGSNFTLKIRSTKLEDSAMYFCASSPQGISNTGELFFGEGSRLTVL.

CDR3 sequence reads: CASSPTEETQYF. CDR3 DNA: TGTGCCAGCTCACCGACAGAAGAGACCCAGTACTTC. The rearrangement uses TRBV18 and TRBJ2-5, with a tentative D call TRBD1 (5 bases). The V gene's germline CDR1 is KGHSH and CDR2 LQKENI. V lost 3 bases to trimming and J lost 3 bases, with 5 bases between them. This CDR3 region has 12 residues.

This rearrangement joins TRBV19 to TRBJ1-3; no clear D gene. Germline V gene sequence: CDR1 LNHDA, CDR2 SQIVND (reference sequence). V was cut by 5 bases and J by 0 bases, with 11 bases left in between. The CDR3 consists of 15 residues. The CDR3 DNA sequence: TGTGCCAGTAGTCCGGACTTGACCTCTGGAAACACCATATATTTT. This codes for CASSPDLTSGNTIYF. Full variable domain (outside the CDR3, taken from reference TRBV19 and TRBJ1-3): DGGITQSPKYLFRKEGQNVTLSCEQNLNHDAMYWYRQDPGQGLRLIYYSQIVNDFQKGDIAEGYSVSREKKESFPLTVTSAQKNPTAFYLCASSPDLTSGNTIYFGEGSWLTVV.

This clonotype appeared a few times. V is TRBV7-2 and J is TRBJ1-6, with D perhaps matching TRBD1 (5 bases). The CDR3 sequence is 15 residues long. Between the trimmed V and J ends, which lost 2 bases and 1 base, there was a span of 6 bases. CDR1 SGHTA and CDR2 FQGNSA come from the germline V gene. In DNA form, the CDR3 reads TGTGCCAGCAGCTTACAGGGTTCCTATAATTCACCCCTCCACTTT. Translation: CASSLQGSYNSPLHF.

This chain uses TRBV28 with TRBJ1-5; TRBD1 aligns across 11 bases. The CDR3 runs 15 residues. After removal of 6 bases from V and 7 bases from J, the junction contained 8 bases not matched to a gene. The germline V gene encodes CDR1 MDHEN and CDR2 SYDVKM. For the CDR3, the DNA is TGTGCCAGCAGCCGAGGACAGGGGGCGGCGCAGCCCCAGCATTTT. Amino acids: CASSRGQGAAQPQHF.

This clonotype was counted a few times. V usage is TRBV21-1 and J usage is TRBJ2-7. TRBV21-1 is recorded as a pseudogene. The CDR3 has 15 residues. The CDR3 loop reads CASSTLDRSSYEQYF. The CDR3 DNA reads TGTGCCAGCAGCACTCTGGACAGGAGCTCCTACGAGCAGTACTTC.

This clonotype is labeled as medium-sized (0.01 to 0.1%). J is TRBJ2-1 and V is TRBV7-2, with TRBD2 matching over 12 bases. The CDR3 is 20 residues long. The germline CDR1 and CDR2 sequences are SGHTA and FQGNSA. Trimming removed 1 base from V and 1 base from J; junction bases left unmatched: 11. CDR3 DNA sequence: TGTGCCAGCAGCTTAGGTGGTCTAGCGGGAGGGATCAGATCCTACAATGAGCAGTTCTTC. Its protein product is CASSLGGLAGGIRSYNEQFF.

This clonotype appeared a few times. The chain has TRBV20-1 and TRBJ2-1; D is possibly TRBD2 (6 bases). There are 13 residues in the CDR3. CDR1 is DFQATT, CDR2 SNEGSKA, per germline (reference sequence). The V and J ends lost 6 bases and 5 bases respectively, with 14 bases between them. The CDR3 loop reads CSALPGVNNEQFF. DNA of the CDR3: TGCAGTGCCCTGCCGGGAGTGAACAATGAGCAGTTCTTC.